This record covers a single T cell receptor (beta chain). These data belong to a study of T-cell reconstitution after alpha-beta-depleted transplantation in children. Unique molecular identifiers were built into the TCRbeta library. TCRdb processed the PCR reads anew with MiXCR; each CDR3 protein has one entry. The table has approximately 82,000 distinct CDR3 sequences, around a sixth seen once. Germline V CDR1 and CDR2: SGHVS, FNYEAQ. Trimming took off 5 bases at V and 0 bases at J, with 5 bases between the two ends. There are 14 residues in the CDR3. This sample comprised PBMCs, mostly from graft donor cells, obtained 180 days after TCRalphabeta/CD19-depleted stem cell transplant. The origin of this receptor is a male patient aged 2-15 years who had a stem cell transplant for acute lymphoblastic leukemia, so the T cells may come from the graft donor. This chain links TRBV7-6 with TRBJ2-6; D remains unclear. CDR3 nucleotides: TGTGCCAGCAGCGGACCCTCTGGGGCCAACGTCCTGACTTTC. This sequence encodes CASSGPSGANVLTF.